Following are 2 T cell receptor beta chains from one sample sequenced in a study of T cells in localized non-small cell lung cancer. Using immunoSEQ multiplex PCR, the repertoire was profiled, and TCRdb retains in-frame clones only, with some absent. The table records about 25,000 clones, 70% to 90% of them present only once. The starting material was peripheral blood, obtained before any cancer treatment. The receptors come from a female donor at least 60 years old with stage I lung adenocarcinoma.

The count of this clone is one. The gene calls are TRBV19 and TRBJ1-1; D gene uncertain. CDR1 is LNHDA, CDR2 SQIVND, per germline (reference sequence). Trimming cost V 10 bases and J 1 base, with 13 bases left between them. CDR3 size: 13 residues. Written as DNA, the CDR3 is TGTGCCACCCAGCCGGGAACGAACACTGAAGCTTTCTTT. The encoded protein is CATQPGTNTEAFF.

The chain recombines TRBV9 with TRBJ2-5; tentative D call: TRBD2 (5 bases). V lost 0 bases and J 2 bases, leaving 14 bases between the germline ends. The CDR3 is 16 residues long. The germline V gene has CDR1 SGDLS and CDR2 YYNGEE. CDR3 sequence: CASSVGLAWGQETQYF. CDR3 DNA sequence: TGTGCCAGCAGCGTAGGGCTAGCTTGGGGTCAAGAGACCCAGTACTTC.